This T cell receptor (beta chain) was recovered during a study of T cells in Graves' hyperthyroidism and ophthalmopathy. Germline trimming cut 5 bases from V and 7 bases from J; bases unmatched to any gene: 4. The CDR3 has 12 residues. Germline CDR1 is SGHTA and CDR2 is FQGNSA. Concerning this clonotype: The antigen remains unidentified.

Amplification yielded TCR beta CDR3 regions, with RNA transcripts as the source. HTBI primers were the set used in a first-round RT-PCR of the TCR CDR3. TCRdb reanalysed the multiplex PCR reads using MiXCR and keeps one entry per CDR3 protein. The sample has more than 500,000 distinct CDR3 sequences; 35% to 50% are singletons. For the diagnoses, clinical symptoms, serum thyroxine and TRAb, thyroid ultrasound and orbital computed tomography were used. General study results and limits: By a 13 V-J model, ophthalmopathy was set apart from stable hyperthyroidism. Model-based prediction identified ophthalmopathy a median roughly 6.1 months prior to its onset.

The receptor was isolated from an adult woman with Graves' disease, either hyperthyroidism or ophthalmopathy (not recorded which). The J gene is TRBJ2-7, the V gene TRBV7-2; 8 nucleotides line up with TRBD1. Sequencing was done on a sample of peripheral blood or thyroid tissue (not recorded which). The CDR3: CASSADREEQYF. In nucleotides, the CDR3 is TGTGCCAGCAGCGCGGACAGGGAAGAGCAGTACTTC.